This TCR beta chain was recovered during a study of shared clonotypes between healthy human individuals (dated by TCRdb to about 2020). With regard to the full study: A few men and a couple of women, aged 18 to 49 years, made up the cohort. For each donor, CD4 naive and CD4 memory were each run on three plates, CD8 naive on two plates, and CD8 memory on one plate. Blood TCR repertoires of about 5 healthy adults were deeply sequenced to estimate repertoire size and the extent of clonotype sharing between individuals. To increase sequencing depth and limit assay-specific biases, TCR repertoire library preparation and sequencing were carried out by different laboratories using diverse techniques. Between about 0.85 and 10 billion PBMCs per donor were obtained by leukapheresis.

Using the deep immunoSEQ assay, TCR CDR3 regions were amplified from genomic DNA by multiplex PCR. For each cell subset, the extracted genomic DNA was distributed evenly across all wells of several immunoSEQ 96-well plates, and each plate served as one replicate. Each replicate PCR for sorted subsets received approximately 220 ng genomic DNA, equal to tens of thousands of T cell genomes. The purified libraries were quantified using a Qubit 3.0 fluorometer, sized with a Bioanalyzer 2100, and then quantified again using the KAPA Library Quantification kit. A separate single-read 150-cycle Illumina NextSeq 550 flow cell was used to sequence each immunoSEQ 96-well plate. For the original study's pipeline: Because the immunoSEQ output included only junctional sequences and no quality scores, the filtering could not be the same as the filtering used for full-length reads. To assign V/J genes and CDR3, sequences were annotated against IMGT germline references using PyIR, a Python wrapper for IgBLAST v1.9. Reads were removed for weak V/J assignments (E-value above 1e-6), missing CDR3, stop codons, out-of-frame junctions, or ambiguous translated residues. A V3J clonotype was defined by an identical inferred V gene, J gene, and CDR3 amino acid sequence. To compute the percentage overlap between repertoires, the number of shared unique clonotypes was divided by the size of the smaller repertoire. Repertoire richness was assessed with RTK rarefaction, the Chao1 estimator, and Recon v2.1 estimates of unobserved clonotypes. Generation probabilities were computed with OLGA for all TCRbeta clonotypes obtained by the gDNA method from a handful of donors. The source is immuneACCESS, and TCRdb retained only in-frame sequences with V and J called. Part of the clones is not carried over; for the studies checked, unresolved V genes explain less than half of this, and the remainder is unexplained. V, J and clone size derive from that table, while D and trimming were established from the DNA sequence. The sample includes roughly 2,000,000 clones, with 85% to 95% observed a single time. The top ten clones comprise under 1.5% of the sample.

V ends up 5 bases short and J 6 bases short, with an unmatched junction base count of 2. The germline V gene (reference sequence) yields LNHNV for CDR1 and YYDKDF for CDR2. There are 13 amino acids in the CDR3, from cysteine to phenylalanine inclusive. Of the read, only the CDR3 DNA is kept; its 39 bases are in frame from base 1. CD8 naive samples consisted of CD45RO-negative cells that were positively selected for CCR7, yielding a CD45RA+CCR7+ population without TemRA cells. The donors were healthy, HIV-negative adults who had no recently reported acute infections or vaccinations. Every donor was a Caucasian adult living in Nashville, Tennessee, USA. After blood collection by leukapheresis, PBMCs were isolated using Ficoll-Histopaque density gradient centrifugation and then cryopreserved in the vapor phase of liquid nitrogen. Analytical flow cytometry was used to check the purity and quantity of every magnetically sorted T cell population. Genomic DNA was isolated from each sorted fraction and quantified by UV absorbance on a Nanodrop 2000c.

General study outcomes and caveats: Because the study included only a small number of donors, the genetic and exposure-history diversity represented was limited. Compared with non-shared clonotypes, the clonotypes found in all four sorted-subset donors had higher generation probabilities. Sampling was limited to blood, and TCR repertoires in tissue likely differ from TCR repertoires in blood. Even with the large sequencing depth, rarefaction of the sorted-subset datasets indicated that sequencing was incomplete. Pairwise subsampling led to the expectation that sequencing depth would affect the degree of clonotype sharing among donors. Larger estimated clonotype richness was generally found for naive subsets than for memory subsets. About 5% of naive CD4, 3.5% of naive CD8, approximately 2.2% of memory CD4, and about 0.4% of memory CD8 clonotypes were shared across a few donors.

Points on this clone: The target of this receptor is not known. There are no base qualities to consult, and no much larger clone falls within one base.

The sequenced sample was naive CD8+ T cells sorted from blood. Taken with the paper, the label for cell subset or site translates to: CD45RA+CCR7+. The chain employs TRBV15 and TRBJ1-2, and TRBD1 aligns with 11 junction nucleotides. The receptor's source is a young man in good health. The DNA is TGTGCCACCAGCGGACAGGGGGCAGATGGCTACACCTTC. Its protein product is CATSGQGADGYTF.